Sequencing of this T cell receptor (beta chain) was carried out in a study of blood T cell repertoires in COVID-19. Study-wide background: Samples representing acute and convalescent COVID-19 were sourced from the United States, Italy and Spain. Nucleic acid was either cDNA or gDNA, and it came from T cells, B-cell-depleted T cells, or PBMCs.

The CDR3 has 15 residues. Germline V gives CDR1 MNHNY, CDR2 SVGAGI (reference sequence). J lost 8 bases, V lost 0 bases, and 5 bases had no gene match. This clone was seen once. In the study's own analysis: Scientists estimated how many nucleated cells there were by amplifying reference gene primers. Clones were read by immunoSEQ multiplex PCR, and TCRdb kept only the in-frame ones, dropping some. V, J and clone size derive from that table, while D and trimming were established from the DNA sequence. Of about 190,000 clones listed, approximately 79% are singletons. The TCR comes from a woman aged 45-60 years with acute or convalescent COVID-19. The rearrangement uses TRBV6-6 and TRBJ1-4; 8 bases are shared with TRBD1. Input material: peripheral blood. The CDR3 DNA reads TGTGCCAGCAGTTACTCGACAGGGGTAAACGAAAAACTGTTTTTT. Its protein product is CASSYSTGVNEKLFF.